The rows below give T cell receptor beta chains drawn from one sample of a study of shared T cell receptors in the human thymus. The data were produced by immunoSEQ multiplex PCR, yet TCRdb's version contains in-frame clones alone and is incomplete. The sample records over 450,000 clones, 75% to 85% being singletons. A further study also used this sample, focusing on human thymus T cells.

The sequenced sample consisted of thymocytes. The source is a boy in the first two years of life with a congenital heart defect. Both conserved end residues are part of each CDR3.

V gene	CDR3 length	J gene	CDR3 protein
TRBV4-3	18	TRBJ2-3	CASSRVIRDSPGWDTQYF
TRBV7-2	18	TRBJ1-3	CASSLKAAGSSSGNTIYF
TRBV2	20	TRBJ1-5	CASSRIVPGLQRLINQPQHF
TRBV7-9	13	TRBJ2-3	CASGTSGSNTQYF
TRBV5-1	18	TRBJ2-7	CASSFRTGTRPTTYEQYF
TRBV29-1	13	TRBJ2-3	CSVHRVGTDTQYF
TRBV27	14	TRBJ2-2	CASRGGGPSGELFF
TRBV19	16	TRBJ2-6	CASSRTRGSGANVLTF
TRBV10-3	16	TRBJ2-7	CAISDGDGAYPYEQYF
TRBV9	12	TRBJ2-1	CASAPDYNEQFF
TRBV14	13	TRBJ2-2	CASSQDLRGELFF
TRBV6-6	15	TRBJ2-7	CASSYPPGGPYEQYF
TRBV28	14	TRBJ2-3	CASRRTGYTDTQYF
TRBV11-2	14	TRBJ2-1	CASSFFEVIDEQFF
TRBV29-1	15	TRBJ2-1	CSVEDRTSGRNEQFF
TRBV4-3	14	TRBJ2-7	CASSLTSGSYEQYF
TRBV7-9	18	TRBJ2-4	CASSSGQAIKQLKNIQYF
TRBV4-3	17	TRBJ2-1	CASSQGPGSGNYNEQFF
TRBV28	14	TRBJ2-1	CASSLAGAYNEQFF
TRBV29-1	21	TRBJ2-1	CSVEGAGLAGGPGGPVDEQFF
TRBV5-3	13	TRBJ2-7	CARSLDRVYEQYF
TRBV4-1	16	TRBJ2-1	CASSPGAGGHENEQFF
TRBV2	16	TRBJ2-1	CASSFSGTSGRNEQFF
TRBV7-2	18	TRBJ1-2	CASSPTPGQGDLNYGYTF
TRBV4-3	18	TRBJ2-1	CASSQDTASGRAHSEQFF
TRBV5-1	13	TRBJ2-7	CASRATGDHEQYF
TRBV10-2	17	TRBJ2-5	CASSEPRTSGRQETQYF
TRBV19	14	TRBJ2-2	CASTTTGTNGELFF
TRBV5-4	13	TRBJ2-7	CASTSSVSYEQYF
TRBV5-6	17	TRBJ2-1	CASSLELRQGVYNEQFF
TRBV28	15	TRBJ1-4	CASKRTGGANEKLFF
TRBV6-5	14	TRBJ2-1	CASSYSGRDNEQFF
TRBV4-3	17	TRBJ2-1	CASSQGVAGYYGNEQFF
TRBV7-2	18	TRBJ2-5	CASSPHPRLAGGSETQYF
TRBV4-3	20	TRBJ2-1	CASSQDWRKIAGVSYNEQFF